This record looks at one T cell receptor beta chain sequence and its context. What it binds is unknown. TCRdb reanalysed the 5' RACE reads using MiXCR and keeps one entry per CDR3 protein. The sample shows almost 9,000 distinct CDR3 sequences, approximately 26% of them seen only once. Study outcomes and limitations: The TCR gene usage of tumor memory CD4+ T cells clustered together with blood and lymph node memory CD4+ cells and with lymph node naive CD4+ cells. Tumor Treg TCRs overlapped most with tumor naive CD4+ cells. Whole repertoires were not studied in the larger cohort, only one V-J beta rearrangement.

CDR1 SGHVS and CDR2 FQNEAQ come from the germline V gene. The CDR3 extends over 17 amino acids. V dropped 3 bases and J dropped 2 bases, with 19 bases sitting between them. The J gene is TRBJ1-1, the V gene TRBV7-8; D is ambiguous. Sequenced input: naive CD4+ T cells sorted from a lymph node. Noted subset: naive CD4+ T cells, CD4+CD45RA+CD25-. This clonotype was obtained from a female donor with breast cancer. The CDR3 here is CASSFHRVAGRNTEAFF. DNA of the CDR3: TGTGCCAGCAGCTTCCATCGGGTTGCAGGCAGAAACACTGAAGCTTTCTTT.